This T cell receptor (beta chain) is from a study of T cell repertoires in cytomegalovirus infection. Across the study: In the study, CMV epitopes included recently identified HLA-C-restricted and well-studied HLA-B-restricted ones. Carrying CMV and the relevant HLA type showed in public TCR beta signatures.

General study results and limits: The study found HLA-C-restricted CMV-specific TCR beta clonotypes dominating the ex vivo response.

This clonotype was detected only a few times. The antigen remains unidentified. Trimming took 6 bases from V and 2 from J; bases not matched to a gene: 16. Germline V gives CDR1 MNHEY, CDR2 SVGEGT. This CDR3 has 18 residues. TCRdb reprocessed the reads via MiXCR and lists one record per CDR3 protein. This table holds about 770,000 distinct CDR3 sequences, 29% found once. The chain is built from TRBV6-2 or TRBV6-3 and TRBJ2-3, with 8 bases lining up with TRBD2. The clonotype originates from a human donor in good health (CMV status not recorded). Some clones in this sample may be carry-over from other donors' samples. This specimen consisted of cultured CD8+ T cells from PBMCs, obtained from culture after CMV antigen stimulation. For the CDR3, the DNA is TGTGCCAGCAGCCAATCTTCACGGACTAGCCAACACACAGATACGCAGTATTTT. Its protein product is CASSQSSRTSQHTDTQYF.